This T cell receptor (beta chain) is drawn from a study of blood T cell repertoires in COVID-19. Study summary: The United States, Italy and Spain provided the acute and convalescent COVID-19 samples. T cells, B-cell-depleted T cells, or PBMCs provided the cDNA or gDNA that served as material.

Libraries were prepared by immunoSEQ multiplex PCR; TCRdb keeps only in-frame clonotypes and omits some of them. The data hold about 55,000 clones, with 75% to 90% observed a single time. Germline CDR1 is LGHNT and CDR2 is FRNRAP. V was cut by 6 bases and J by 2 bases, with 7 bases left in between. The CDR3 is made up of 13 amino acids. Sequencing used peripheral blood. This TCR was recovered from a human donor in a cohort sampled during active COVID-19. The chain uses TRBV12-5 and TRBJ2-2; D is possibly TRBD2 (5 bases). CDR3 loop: CASGGGNTGELFF. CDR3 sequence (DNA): TGTGCTAGTGGAGGAGGTAACACCGGGGAGCTGTTTTTT.